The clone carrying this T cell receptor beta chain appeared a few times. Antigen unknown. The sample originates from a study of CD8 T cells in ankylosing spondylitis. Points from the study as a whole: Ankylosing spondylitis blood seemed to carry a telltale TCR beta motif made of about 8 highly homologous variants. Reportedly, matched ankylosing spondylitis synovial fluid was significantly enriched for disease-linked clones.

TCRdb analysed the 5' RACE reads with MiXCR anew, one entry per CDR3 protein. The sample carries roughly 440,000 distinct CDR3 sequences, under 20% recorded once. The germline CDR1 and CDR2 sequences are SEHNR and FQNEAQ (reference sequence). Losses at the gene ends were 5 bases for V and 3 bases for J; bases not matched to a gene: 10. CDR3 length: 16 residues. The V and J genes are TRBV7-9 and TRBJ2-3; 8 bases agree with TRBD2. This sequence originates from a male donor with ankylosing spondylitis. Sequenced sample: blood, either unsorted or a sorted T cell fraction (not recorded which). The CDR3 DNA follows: TGTGCCAGCAGCCCATCAAGGACTAGCACGACAGATACGCAGTATTTT. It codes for CASSPSRTSTTDTQYF.